A single sample gave rise to the 20 T cell receptor beta chains below, sequenced in a study of blood T cell repertoires in COVID-19. Clones were sequenced by immunoSEQ multiplex PCR, and TCRdb holds only the in-frame ones, with some missing. The data show about 58,000 clones, with roughly 90% seen just once and approximately 13% held by the top ten. The sequencing sample was made of peripheral blood. The receptors originated from a man in his 60s with active COVID-19.

A single count supports this clone. The V gene is TRBV6-2 or TRBV6-3, the J gene TRBJ2-7; TRBD2 might be the D (6 bases). V gave up 2 bases and J gave up 7 bases, with 24 bases separating them. CDR1 MNHEY and CDR2 SVGEGT come from the germline V gene. This CDR3 region has 17 residues. CDR3 amino acids: CASSYQRRGRWIWEQYF. The DNA of the CDR3 is TGTGCCAGCAGTTACCAAAGGAGGGGCAGGTGGATTTGGGAGCAGTACTTC.

Written as DNA, the CDR3 is TGTGCCAGCAGCCAGGCGACACTAGATGAAAAACTGTTTTTT. It specifies CASSQATLDEKLFF. J is TRBJ1-4 and V is TRBV3-1 (or the pseudogene TRBV3-2); D is unresolved. This CDR3 has 14 residues. In germline, CDR1 is LGHDT, CDR2 YNNKEL (reference sequence). Deletions cut 3 bases from V and 6 bases from J, with 11 bases between.

This clone was seen just once. The chain carries TRBV7-8 and TRBJ2-2; 7 bases fit TRBD2. The CDR3 is made up of 16 amino acids. Germline V gives CDR1 SGHVS, CDR2 FQNEAQ. The ends lost 3 bases at V and 4 bases at J; junction bases unmatched: 8. The CDR3 protein is CASSFALAEPTGELFF. For the CDR3, the DNA is TGTGCCAGCAGCTTCGCTCTAGCGGAGCCCACCGGGGAGCTGTTTTTT.

This sequence joins TRBV28 and TRBJ1-2; 8 nucleotides match TRBD1. CDR3 length: 17 amino acids. Germline V lookup: CDR1 MDHEN, CDR2 SYDVKM. Trimming cost V 2 bases and J 4 bases; bases outside gene matches: 12. CDR3 DNA sequence: TGTGCCAGCAGTTTAGACCTCCCGACAGGGGCGATCTATGGCTACACCTTC. Its protein is CASSLDLPTGAIYGYTF.

This clone was counted once. V is TRBV20-1 and J is TRBJ1-1; D remains ambiguous. This CDR3 is 13 amino acids long. Trimming pared 3 bases from V and 11 bases from J, leaving 19 bases between. The germline V gene encodes CDR1 DFQATT and CDR2 SNEGSKA (reference sequence). CDR3 nucleotide sequence: TGCAGTGCTAGTTTTTCGCGGCGGCTTGCGGCTTTCTTT. Protein: CSASFSRRLAAFF.

The CDR3 spells CASSLLGQGYQETQYF. CDR3 coding DNA: TGTGCCAGCAGCTTACTGGGACAGGGGTACCAAGAGACCCAGTACTTC. The chain couples TRBV7-9 to TRBJ2-5, with 10 bases that match TRBD1. The ends lost 2 bases at V and 0 bases at J; junction bases unmatched: 3. The germline CDR1 and CDR2 sequences are SEHNR and FQNEAQ (reference sequence). The CDR3 totals 16 residues.

The CDR3 region is CASRGRPTYEQYF. The DNA of the CDR3 is TGTGCCAGCAGGGGGCGACCAACCTACGAGCAGTACTTC. The J gene is TRBJ2-7, the V gene TRBV6-5; D possibly corresponds to TRBD1 (5 bases). The CDR3 has 13 residues. Trimming cost V 6 bases and J 2 bases, with 11 bases left between them. The germline V gene encodes CDR1 MNHEY and CDR2 SVGAGI.

The chain is built from TRBV4-1 and TRBJ2-7; TRBD2 is a possible D gene (5 bases). Germline V gene sequence: CDR1 MGHRA, CDR2 YSYEKL. The V gene lost 5 bases and the J gene lost 2 bases, with 13 bases spanning the gap. The CDR3 runs 14 residues. The CDR3 loop reads CASSAREETYEQYF. As DNA, the CDR3 is TGCGCCAGCAGCGCCCGGGAAGAGACCTACGAGCAGTACTTC.

V usage is TRBV3-1 (or the pseudogene TRBV3-2) and J usage is TRBJ2-3, with a weak D call TRBD1 (6 bases). V lost 7 bases and J lost 0, with 8 bases in between. From germline, CDR1 is LGHDT and CDR2 YNNKEL (reference sequence). The CDR3 consists of 13 residues. CDR3 region: CASTQGSTDTQYF. The CDR3 bases are TGTGCCAGCACGCAGGGGAGCACAGATACGCAGTATTTT.

This chain uses TRBV10-3 with TRBJ1-2, with TRBD1 matching 9 bases. This CDR3 is 14 amino acids long. Germline CDR1 is ENHRY and CDR2 is SYGVKD. V trimming: 2 bases; J trimming: 4 bases; junction bases outside the gene matches: 2. The CDR3 nucleotides are TGTGCCATCAGTGAGGAGACAGGGGGCTATGGCTACACCTTC. This sequence encodes CAISEETGGYGYTF.

V and J are TRBV21-1 and TRBJ2-1; the table's D call of TRBD2 was not tested on the DNA. TRBV21-1 is a documented pseudogene. This CDR3 is built from 20 residues. The CDR3 DNA is TGTGCCAGCAGCAAAGAGGGTAGCGGGGGGCTAATGAGCTCCTACAATGAGCAGTTCTTC. It is translated as CASSKEGSGGLMSSYNEQFF.

This chain uses TRBV28 with TRBJ1-3, with unresolved D. The CDR3 sequence is 13 residues long. Germline lookup yields CDR1 MDHEN and CDR2 SYDVKM. V was clipped by 3 bases and J by 4 bases, with 7 bases between them. This chain's CDR3 is CASSLVRGNTIYF. The CDR3 DNA is TGTGCCAGCAGTTTGGTCCGGGGAAACACCATATATTTT.

This chain joins TRBV5-1 and TRBJ2-1; 7 bases are shared with TRBD1. Germline V gives CDR1 SGHRS, CDR2 YFSETQ. The ends lost 4 bases at V and 0 bases at J; junction bases unmatched: 10. CDR3 size: 17 residues. CDR3 in amino acids: CASSPTGQAGSYNEQFF. CDR3 DNA sequence: TGCGCCAGCAGCCCAACCGGACAGGCAGGCTCCTACAATGAGCAGTTCTTC.

V usage is TRBV9 and J usage is TRBJ2-1, with TRBD2 identical over 7 bases. CDR1 and CDR2 from the germline V gene are SGDLS and YYNGEE. Trimming took 2 bases from V and 4 from J; bases not matched to a gene: 6. The length of the CDR3 is 15 residues. This CDR3 is CASSVEGGPYNEQFF. In DNA, the CDR3 is TGTGCCAGCAGCGTCGAGGGAGGGCCTTACAATGAGCAGTTCTTC.

The chain links TRBV12-2 to TRBJ1-5; the table names TRBD1, a call not compared with the DNA. TRBV12-2 is reported as a pseudogene. The CDR3 totals 20 residues. The DNA for the CDR3 is TGTGCAAGTCGCTTGAGCGCCGGGACAGGGGATAGCTGTTTCAATCAGCCCCAGCATTTT. Protein sequence: CASRLSAGTGDSCFNQPQHF.

DNA for the CDR3: TGTGCCAGCAGGGTAGCGGGAGTCCCCTACGAGCAGTACTTC. This encodes CASRVAGVPYEQYF. The chain couples TRBV27 to TRBJ2-7; TRBD2 matches 9 bases. CDR1 is MNHEY, CDR2 SMNVEV, per germline (reference sequence). V lost 6 bases to trimming and J lost 2 bases; unmatched junction nucleotides: 5. This CDR3 is built from 14 residues.

The gene calls are TRBV6-5 and TRBJ1-4, with D tentatively TRBD1 (6 bases). This CDR3 has 15 residues. V was clipped by 2 bases and J by 0 bases, with 7 bases between them. Germline V gene sequence: CDR1 MNHEY, CDR2 SVGAGI. The CDR3 nucleotides are TGTGCCAGCAGTTACGGGGGCACAACTAATGAAAAACTGTTTTTT. Protein: CASSYGGTTNEKLFF.

V gene TRBV19 combines with J gene TRBJ1-4, with a tentative D call TRBD1 (6 bases). CDR3 length: 16 amino acids. CDR1 LNHDA and CDR2 SQIVND come from the germline V gene (reference sequence). Trimming stripped 6 bases from V and 0 bases from J, with 14 bases between. CDR3 bases: TGTGCCAGTAGGGATAAACCAGGGGCAACTAATGAAAAACTGTTTTTT. This encodes CASRDKPGATNEKLFF.

V usage is TRBV30 and J usage is TRBJ1-2; 7 bases are a match to TRBD1. Trimming took 5 bases from V and 5 from J; bases not matched to a gene: 11. Per germline, CDR1 GTSNPN and CDR2 SVGIG (reference sequence). This CDR3 region has 14 residues. The CDR3 loop is CAWGTTGVLYGYTF. DNA of the CDR3: TGTGCCTGGGGAACTACAGGGGTCCTATATGGCTACACCTTC.

The chain couples TRBV7-3 to TRBJ2-1, with D tentatively TRBD2 (6 bases). V shed 3 bases and J shed 0 bases, with 9 bases lying between them. CDR1 and CDR2 (germline): SGHTA, FQGTGA. The CDR3 length is 15 residues. The CDR3 DNA reads as TGTGCCAGCAGCTTGGGACTGTTCTCCTACAATGAGCAGTTCTTC. It codes for CASSLGLFSYNEQFF.